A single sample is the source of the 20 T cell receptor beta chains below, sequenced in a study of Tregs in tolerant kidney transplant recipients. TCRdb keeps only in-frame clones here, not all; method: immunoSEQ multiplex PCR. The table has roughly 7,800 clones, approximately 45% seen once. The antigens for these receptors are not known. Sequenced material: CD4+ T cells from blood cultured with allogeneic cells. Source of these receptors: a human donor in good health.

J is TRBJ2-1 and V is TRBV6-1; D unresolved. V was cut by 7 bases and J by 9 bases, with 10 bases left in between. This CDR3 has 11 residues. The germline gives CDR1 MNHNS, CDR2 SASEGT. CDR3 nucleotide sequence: TGTGCCAGCACTCGCCTCGGTGAGCAGTTCTTC. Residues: CASTRLGEQFF.

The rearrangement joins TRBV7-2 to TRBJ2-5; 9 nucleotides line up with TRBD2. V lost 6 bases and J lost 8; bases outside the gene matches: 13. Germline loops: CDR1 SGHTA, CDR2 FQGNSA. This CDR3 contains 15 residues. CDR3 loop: CASSLIPWTSDTQYF. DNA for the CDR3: TGTGCCAGCAGTCTCATCCCCTGGACTAGCGACACCCAGTACTTC.

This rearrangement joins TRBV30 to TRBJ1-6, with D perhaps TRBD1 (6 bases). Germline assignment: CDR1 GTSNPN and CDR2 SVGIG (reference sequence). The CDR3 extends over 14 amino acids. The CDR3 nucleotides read TGTGCTTGTGAGGGCGGGACACCTTATTCACCCCTCCACTTT. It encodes CACEGGTPYSPLHF.

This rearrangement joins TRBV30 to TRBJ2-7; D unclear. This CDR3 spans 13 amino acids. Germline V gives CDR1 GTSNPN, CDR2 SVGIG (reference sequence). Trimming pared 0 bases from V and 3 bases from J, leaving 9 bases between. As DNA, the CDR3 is TGTGCCTGGAGTGTACGGGTGAACTACGAGCAGTACTTC. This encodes CAWSVRVNYEQYF.

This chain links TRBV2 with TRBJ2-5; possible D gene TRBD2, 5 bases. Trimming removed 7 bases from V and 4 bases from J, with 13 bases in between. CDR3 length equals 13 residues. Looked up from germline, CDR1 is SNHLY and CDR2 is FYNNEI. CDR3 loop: CASTYGRGETQYF. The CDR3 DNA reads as TGTGCCAGCACGTACGGTCGGGGAGAGACCCAGTACTTC.

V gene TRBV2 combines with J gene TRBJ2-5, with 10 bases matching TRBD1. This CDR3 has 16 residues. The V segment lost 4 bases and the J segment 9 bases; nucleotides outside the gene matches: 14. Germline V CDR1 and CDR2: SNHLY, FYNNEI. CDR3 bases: TGTGCCAGCAGTGGGGACAGGGGAGGCCCGGGAGTGGCCCAGTACTTC. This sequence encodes CASSGDRGGPGVAQYF.

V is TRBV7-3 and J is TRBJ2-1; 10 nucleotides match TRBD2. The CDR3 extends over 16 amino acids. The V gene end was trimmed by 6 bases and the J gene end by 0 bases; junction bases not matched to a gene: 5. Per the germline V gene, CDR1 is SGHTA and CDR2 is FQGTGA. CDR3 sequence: CASSVSGGSSYNEQFF. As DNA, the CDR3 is TGTGCCAGCAGTGTTAGCGGGGGGAGCTCCTACAATGAGCAGTTCTTC.

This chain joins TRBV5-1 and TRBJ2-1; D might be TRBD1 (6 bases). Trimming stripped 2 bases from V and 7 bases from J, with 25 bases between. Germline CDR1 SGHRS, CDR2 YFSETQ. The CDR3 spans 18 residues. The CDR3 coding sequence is TGCGCCAGCAGCTTCTCAATTATCCGACAGGAGAGTAGGAATGAGCAGTTCTTC. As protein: CASSFSIIRQESRNEQFF.

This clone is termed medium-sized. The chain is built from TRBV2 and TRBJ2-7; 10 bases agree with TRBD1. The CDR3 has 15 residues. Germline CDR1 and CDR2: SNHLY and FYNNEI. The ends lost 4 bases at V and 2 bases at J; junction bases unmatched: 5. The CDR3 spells CASSVRTGGPYEQYF. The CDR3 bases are TGTGCCAGCAGTGTCCGGACAGGGGGGCCCTACGAGCAGTACTTC.

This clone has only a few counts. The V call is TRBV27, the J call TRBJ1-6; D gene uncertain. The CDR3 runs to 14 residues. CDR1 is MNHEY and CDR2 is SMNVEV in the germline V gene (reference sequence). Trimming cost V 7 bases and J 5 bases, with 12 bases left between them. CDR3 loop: CASNAGLHNSPLHF. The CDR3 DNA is TGTGCCAGCAATGCAGGCCTCCATAATTCACCCCTCCACTTT.

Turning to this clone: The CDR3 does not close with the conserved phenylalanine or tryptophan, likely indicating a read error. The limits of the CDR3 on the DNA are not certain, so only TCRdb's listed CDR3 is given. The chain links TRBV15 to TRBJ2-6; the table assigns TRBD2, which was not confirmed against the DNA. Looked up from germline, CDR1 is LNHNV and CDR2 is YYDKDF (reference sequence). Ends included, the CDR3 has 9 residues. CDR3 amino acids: CATSRAVRG.

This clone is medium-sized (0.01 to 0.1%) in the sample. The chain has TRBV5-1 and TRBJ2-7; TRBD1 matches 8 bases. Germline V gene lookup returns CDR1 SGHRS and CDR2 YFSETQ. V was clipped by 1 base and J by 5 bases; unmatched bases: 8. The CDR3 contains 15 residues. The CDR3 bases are TGCGCCAGCAGCTTGCAAGCAGGACAGGGCAACGAGCAGTACTTC. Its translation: CASSLQAGQGNEQYF.

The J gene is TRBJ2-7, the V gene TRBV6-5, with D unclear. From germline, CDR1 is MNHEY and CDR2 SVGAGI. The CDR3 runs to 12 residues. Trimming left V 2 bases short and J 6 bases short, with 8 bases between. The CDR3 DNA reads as TGTGCCAGCAGTTACCCCAGTCTCGAGCAGTACTTC. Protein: CASSYPSLEQYF.

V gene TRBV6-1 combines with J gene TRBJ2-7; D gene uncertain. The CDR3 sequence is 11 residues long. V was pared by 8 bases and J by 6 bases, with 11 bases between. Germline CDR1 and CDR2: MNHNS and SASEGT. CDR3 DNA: TGTGCCAGCTCAAGGTCCGGCGAGCAGTACTTC. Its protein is CASSRSGEQYF.

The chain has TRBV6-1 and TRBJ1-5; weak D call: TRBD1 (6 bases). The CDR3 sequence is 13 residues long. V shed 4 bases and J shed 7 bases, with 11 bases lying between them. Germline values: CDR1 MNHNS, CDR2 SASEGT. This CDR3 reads CASSGTGRQPQHF. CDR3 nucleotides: TGTGCCAGCAGTGGCACAGGGCGCCAGCCCCAGCATTTT.

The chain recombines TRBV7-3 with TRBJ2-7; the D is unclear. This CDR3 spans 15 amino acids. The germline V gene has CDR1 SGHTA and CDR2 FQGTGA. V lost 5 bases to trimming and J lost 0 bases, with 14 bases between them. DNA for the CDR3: TGTGCCAGCAGCCCCTCGGCCGGTAGCTCCTACGAGCAGTACTTC. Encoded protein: CASSPSAGSSYEQYF.

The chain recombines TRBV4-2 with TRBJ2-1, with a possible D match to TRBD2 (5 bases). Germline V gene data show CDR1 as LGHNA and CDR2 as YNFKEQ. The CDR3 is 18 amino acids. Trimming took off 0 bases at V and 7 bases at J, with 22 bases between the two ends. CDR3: CASSQDDFSSPTENEQFF. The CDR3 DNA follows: TGTGCCAGCAGCCAAGACGATTTTTCTAGCCCCACAGAGAATGAGCAGTTCTTC.

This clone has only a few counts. The CDR3 nucleotides are TGTGCCAGCCAAAGGGCGGGAGTATCATACGAGCAGTACTTC. Translation: CASQRAGVSYEQYF. V usage is TRBV6-1 and J usage is TRBJ2-7; TRBD2 agrees at 7 bases. Germline assignment: CDR1 MNHNS and CDR2 SASEGT. V was pared by 8 bases and J by 4 bases, with 11 bases of the junction left unmatched. The CDR3 consists of 14 residues.

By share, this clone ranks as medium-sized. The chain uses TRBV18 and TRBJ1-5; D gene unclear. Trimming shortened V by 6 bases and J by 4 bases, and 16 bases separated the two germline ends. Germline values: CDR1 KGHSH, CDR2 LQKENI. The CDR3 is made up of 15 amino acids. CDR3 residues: CASSHVYDSNQPQHF. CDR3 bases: TGTGCCAGCTCTCACGTCTACGACTCGAATCAGCCCCAGCATTTT. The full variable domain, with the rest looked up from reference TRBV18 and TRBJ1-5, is NAGVMQNPRHLVRRRGQEARLRCSPMKGHSHVYWYRQLPEEGLKFMVYLQKENIIDESGMPKERFSAEFPKEGPSILRIQQVVRGDSAAYFCASSHVYDSNQPQHFGDGTRLSIL.

The DNA of the CDR3 is TGTGCCAGCAGTCCACAGGGGCAGGGGGTCTACGAGCAGTACTTC. Translated, it gives CASSPQGQGVYEQYF. V usage is TRBV6-5 and J usage is TRBJ2-7, with 7 bases matching TRBD1. The CDR3 is made up of 15 amino acids. J was trimmed by 3 bases and V by 5 bases; bases with no gene match: 10. Per germline, CDR1 MNHEY and CDR2 SVGAGI.